A selection of T cell receptor beta chains follows, all from one sample in a study of shared clonotypes between healthy human individuals. Profiled with immunoSEQ multiplex PCR; TCRdb holds only in-frame clones, not every one. Of roughly 2.5 million clones listed, roughly nine tenths were seen once; the top ten hold more than 0.12%. The sequencing input was naive CD4+ T cells sorted from blood. These receptors were taken from a man younger than 35 in good health. Each CDR3 is given with its conserved first and last residue. A D gene is named only where the DNA matches it firmly. Clone size is stated in some rows and not others, as once, few, many or a class when expanded.

>.|TRBJ2-5|TRBV18|.
CASSPGTSQETQYF
TGTGCCAGCTCGCCCGGGACTTCTCAAGAGACCCAGTACTTC
>.|TRBJ2-1|TRBV25-1|.
CASMGASRNEQFF
TGTGCCAGCATGGGGGCCTCCCGGAATGAGCAGTTCTTC
>TRBD1|TRBJ1-5|TRBV6-5|.
CASSRTGDSNQPQHF
TGTGCCAGCAGTCGGACAGGTGATAGCAATCAGCCCCAGCATTTT
>.|TRBJ2-1|TRBV5-1|.
CASSLSGSEYNEQFF
TGCGCCAGCAGCTTGAGTGGGAGCGAATACAATGAGCAGTTCTTC
>TRBD1|TRBJ2-7|TRBV6-5|.
CASSYSKQGTYEQYF
TGTGCCAGCAGTTACTCGAAACAGGGGACCTACGAGCAGTACTTC
>TRBD1|TRBJ1-5|TRBV28|.
CASSGQGPSQPQHF
TGTGCCAGCAGTGGACAGGGGCCCAGCCAGCCCCAGCATTTT
>TRBD1|TRBJ1-2|TRBV10-2|.
CASSDSGTGLYGYTF
TGCGCCAGCAGCGACTCAGGGACAGGGCTCTATGGCTACACCTTC
>.|TRBJ2-6|TRBV5-6|.
CASSMIGISGANVLTF
TGTGCCAGCAGCATGATAGGCATCTCTGGGGCCAACGTCCTGACTTTC
>.|TRBJ2-3|TRBV14|.
CASSSVGGPGADTQYF
TGTGCCAGCAGCAGCGTCGGGGGGCCGGGCGCGGATACGCAGTATTTT
>.|TRBJ2-4|TRBV18|.
CASSPPTDGKNIQYF
TGTGCCAGCTCACCACCGACAGATGGCAAAAACATTCAGTACTTC
>TRBD2|TRBJ2-1|TRBV11-2|.
CASSLLAGGPYEQFF
TGTGCCAGCAGCTTACTAGCGGGGGGGCCGTATGAGCAGTTCTTC
>.|TRBJ2-2|TRBV6-1|once
CASELLTYHAGELFF
TGTGCCAGCGAGCTTCTTACTTATCATGCCGGGGAGCTGTTTTTT
>TRBD1|TRBJ1-2|TRBV7-6|.
CASSSGQEYGYTF
TGTGCCAGCAGCTCCGGACAGGAATATGGCTACACCTTC